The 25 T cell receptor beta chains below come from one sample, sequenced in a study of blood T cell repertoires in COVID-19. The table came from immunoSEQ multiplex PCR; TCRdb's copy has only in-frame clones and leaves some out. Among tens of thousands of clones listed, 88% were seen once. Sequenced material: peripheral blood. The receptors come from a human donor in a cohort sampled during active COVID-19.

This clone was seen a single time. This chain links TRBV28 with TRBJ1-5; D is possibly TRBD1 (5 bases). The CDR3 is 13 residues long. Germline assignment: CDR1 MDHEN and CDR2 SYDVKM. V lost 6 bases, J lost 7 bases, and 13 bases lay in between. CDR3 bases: TGTGCCAGCAGGATCGGGGGAAGACAGCCCCAGCATTTT. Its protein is CASRIGGRQPQHF.

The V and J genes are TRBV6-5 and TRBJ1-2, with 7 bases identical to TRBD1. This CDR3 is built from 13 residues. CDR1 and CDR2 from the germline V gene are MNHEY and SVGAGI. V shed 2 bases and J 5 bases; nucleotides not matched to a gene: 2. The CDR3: CASSYRQGYGYTF. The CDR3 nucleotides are TGTGCCAGCAGTTACCGACAGGGATATGGCTACACCTTC.

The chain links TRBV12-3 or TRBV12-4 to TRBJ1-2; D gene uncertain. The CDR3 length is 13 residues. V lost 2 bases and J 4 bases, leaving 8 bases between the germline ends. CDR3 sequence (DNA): TGTGCCAGCAGTTTACTGAGAACCTATGGCTACACCTTC. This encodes CASSLLRTYGYTF.

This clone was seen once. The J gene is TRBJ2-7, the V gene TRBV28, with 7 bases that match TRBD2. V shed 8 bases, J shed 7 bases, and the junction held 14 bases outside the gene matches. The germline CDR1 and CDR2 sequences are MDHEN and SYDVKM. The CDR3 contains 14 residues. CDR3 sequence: CASRTIRASGEQYF. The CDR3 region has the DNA TGTGCCAGCCGAACCATTAGGGCTAGCGGTGAGCAGTACTTC.

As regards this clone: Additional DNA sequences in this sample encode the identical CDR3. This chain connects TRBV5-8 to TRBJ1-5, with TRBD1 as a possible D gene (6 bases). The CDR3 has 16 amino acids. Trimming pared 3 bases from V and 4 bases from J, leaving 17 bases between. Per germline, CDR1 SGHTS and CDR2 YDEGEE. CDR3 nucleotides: TGTGCCAGCAGCTCTACTCGTCAGGGGTTTAATCAGCCCCAGCATTTT. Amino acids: CASSSTRQGFNQPQHF.

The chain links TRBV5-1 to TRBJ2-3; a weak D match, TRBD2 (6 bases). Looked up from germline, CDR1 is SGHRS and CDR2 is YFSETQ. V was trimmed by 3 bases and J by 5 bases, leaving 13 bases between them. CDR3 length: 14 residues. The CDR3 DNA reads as TGCGCCAGCAGCTCGGACTATGCTGTAGATACGCAGTATTTT. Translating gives CASSSDYAVDTQYF.

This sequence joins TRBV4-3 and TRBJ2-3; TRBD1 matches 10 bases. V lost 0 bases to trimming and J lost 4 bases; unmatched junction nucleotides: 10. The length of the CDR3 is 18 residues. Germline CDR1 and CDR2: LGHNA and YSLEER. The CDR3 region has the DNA TGCGCCAGCAGCCAAGACCGGACAGGGGGAGTTGTAGCAGATACGCAGTATTTT. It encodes CASSQDRTGGVVADTQYF.

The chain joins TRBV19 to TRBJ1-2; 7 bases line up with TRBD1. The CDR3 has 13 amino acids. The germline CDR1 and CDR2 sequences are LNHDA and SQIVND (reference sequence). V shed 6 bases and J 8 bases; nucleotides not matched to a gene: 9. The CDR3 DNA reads TGTGCCAGTAGACTAGGGGGCCTGGGAGGCTACACCTTC. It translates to CASRLGGLGGYTF.

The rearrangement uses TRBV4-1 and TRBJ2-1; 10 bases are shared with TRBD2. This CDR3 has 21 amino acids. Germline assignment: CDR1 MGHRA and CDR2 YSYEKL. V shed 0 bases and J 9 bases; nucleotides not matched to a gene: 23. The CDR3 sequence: CASSQDGFRGASGSSASEQFF. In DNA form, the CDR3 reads TGCGCCAGCAGCCAAGACGGTTTCCGGGGGGCTAGCGGGAGCTCGGCCAGTGAGCAGTTCTTC.

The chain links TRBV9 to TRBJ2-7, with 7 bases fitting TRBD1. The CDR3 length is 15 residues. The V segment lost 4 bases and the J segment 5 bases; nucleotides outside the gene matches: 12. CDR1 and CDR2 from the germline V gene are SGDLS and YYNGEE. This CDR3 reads CASSFSPRQGDEQYF. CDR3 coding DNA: TGTGCCAGCAGCTTTTCCCCGCGACAGGGAGACGAGCAGTACTTC.

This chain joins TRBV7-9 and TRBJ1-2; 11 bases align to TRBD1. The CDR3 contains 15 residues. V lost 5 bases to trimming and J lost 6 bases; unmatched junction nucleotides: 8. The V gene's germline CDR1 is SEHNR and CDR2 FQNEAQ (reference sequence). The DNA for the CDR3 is TGTGCCAGCAGCCCGAACTGGACAGGGGGCGATGGCTACACCTTC. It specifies CASSPNWTGGDGYTF.

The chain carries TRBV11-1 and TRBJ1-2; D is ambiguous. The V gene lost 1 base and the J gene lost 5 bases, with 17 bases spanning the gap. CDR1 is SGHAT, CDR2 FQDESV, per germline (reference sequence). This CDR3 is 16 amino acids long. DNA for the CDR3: TGTGCCAGCAGCTTAGTCTCCGAGGGAGTCCGGTATGGCTACACCTTC. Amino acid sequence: CASSLVSEGVRYGYTF. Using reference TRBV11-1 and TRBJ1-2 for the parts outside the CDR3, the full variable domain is EAEVAQSPRYKITEKSQAVAFWCDPISGHATLYWYRQILGQGPELLVQFQDESVVDDSQLPKDRFSAERLKGVDSTLKIQPAELGDSAMYLCASSLVSEGVRYGYTFGSGTRLTVV.

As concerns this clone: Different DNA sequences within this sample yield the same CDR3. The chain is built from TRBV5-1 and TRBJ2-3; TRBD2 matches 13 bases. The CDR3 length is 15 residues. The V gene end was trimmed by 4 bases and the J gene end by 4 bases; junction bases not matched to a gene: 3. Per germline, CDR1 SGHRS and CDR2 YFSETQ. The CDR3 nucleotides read TGCGCCAGCAGCCGGACTAGCGGGAGAGCAGATACGCAGTATTTT. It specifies CASSRTSGRADTQYF.

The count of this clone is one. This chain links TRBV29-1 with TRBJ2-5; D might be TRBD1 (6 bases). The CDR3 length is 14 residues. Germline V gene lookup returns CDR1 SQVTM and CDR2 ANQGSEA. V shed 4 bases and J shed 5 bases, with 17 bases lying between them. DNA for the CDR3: TGCAGCGTTGCAAGGGGGTCCGAGCGTGAGACCCAGTACTTC. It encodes CSVARGSERETQYF. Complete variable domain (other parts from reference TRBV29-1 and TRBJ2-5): SAVISQKPSRDICQRGTSLTIQCQVDSQVTMMFWYRQQPGQSLTLIATANQGSEATYESGFVIDKFPISRPNLTFSTLTVSNMSPEDSSIYLCSVARGSERETQYFGPGTRLLVL.

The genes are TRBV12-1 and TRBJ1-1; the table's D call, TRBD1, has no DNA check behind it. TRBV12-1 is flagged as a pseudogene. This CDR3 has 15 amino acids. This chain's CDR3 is CASTRGTGGDTEAFF. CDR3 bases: TGTGCCAGCACCCGGGGGACAGGTGGGGACACTGAAGCTTTCTTT.

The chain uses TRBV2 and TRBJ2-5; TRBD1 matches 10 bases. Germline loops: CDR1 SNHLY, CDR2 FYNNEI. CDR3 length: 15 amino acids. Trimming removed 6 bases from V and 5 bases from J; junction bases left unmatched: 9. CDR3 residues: CASRVEGTGVETQYF. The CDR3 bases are TGTGCCAGCAGGGTCGAGGGGACAGGGGTGGAGACCCAGTACTTC.

The CDR3 bases are TGTGCCTGGGACACAGAGAATGAAAAACTGTTTTTT. It codes for CAWDTENEKLFF. This rearrangement joins TRBV30 to TRBJ1-4; no reliable D call. The CDR3 extends over 12 amino acids. Germline lookup yields CDR1 GTSNPN and CDR2 SVGIG (reference sequence). V was shortened by 5 bases and J by 5 bases, with 9 bases between the two germline ends.

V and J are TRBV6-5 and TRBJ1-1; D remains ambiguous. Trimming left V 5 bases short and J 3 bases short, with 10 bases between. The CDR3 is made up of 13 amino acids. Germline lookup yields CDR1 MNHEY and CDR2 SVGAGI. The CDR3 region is CASSTVVHTEAFF. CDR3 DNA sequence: TGTGCCAGCAGTACGGTGGTTCACACTGAAGCTTTCTTT.

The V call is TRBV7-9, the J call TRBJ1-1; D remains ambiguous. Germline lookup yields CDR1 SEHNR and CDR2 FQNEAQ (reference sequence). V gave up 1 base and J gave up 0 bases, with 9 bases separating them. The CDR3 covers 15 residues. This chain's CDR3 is CASSLGQVMNTEAFF. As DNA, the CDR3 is TGTGCCAGCAGCTTAGGGCAGGTTATGAACACTGAAGCTTTCTTT.

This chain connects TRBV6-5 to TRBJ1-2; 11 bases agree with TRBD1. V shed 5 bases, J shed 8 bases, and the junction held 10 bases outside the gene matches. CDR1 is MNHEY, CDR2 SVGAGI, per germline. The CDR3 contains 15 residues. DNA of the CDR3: TGTGCCAGCAGTCCCTCCGGACAGGGGGCGCAGGGCTACACCTTC. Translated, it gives CASSPSGQGAQGYTF.

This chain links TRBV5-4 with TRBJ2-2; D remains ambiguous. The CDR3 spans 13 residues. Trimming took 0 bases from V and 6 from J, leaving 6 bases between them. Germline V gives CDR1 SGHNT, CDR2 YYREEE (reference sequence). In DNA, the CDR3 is TGTGCCAGCAGCTTGGATGTCTCCGGGGAGCTGTTTTTT. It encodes CASSLDVSGELFF.

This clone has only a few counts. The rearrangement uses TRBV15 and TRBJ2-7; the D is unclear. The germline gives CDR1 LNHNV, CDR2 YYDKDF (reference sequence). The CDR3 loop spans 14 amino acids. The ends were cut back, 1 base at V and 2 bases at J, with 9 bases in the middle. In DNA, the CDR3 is TGTGCCACCAGCAGAGCCCCCGAGACCTACGAGCAGTACTTC. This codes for CATSRAPETYEQYF.

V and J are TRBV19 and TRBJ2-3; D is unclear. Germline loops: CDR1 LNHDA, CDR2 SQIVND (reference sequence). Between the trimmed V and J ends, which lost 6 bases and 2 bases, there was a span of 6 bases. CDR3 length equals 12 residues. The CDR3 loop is CASSKLTDTQYF. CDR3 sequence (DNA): TGTGCCAGTAGCAAGCTCACAGATACGCAGTATTTT.

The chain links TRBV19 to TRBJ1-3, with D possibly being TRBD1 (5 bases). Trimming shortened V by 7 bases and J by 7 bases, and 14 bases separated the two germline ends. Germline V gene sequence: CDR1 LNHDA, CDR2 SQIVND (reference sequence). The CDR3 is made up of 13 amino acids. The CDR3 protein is CASKTDPGNTIYF. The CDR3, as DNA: TGTGCCAGTAAGACAGACCCAGGGAACACCATATATTTT.

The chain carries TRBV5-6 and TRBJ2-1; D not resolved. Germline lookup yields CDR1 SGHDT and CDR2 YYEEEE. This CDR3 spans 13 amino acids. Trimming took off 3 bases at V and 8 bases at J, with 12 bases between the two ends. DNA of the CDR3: TGTGCCAGCAGCTCGGCCCGGAGCGATGAGCAGTTCTTC. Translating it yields CASSSARSDEQFF.